This TCR beta chain was sequenced during a study of beta chain features in type 1 diabetes. Reverse transcription of all isolated RNA meant that expressed TCRB transcripts were sequenced. Produced via immunoSEQ multiplex PCR; TCRdb's table is partial and in-frame only. The table lists roughly 140,000 clones, about 8.5% of them singletons, with approximately 0.65% in the top ten. This clone has more than one count but fewer than ten. Germline V gives CDR1 LGHNA, CDR2 YNFKEQ. The CDR3 is made up of 15 amino acids. V lost 1 base and J lost 15; bases outside the gene matches: 13. The sequence was collected from a man younger than 35 in good health. J is TRBJ2-1 and V is TRBV4-2, with TRBD2 identical over 9 bases. The sequenced sample was central memory CD4+ T cells from blood. CDR3 DNA sequence: TGTGCCAGCAGCCAAGGACGCGGGAGGGCCCCATTTTCGTTCTTC. It encodes CASSQGRGRAPFSFF.